These 31 T cell receptor beta chains share one sample of origin, sequenced in a study of T cell clones after liver transplantation. The method was immunoSEQ multiplex PCR; TCRdb's version includes in-frame clones alone and lacks a portion of them. The data hold 99,000 or so clones, with about 81% observed a single time. The sequencing here drew on CD4+ T cells from blood, taken before liver transplant. The source is a human donor who received a liver transplant.

This chain connects TRBV5-1 to TRBJ2-1; TRBD2 might be the D (5 bases). Trimming removed 5 bases from V and 5 bases from J, with 14 bases in between. Per the germline V gene, CDR1 is SGHRS and CDR2 is YFSETQ. CDR3 length equals 14 residues. The DNA for the CDR3 is TGCGCCAGCAGTTCGACTCCGGGGAACAATGAGCAGTTCTTC. It yields the protein CASSSTPGNNEQFF.

The J gene is TRBJ2-1, the V gene TRBV7-3, with 7 nucleotides matching TRBD2. Per germline, CDR1 SGHTA and CDR2 FQGTGA. Trimming cost V 2 bases and J 7 bases; bases outside gene matches: 8. The CDR3 runs to 15 residues. The chain's CDR3 is CASSLWGGSRNEQFF. Written as DNA, the CDR3 is TGTGCCAGCAGCTTATGGGGGGGATCGAGGAATGAGCAGTTCTTC.

The chain recombines TRBV4-2 with TRBJ2-5; D uncertain. The CDR3 runs to 17 residues. Germline V gene lookup returns CDR1 LGHNA and CDR2 YNFKEQ. Trimming took off 4 bases at V and 1 base at J, with 19 bases between the two ends. This CDR3 is CASSPRSNSRTQETQYF. For the CDR3, the DNA is TGTGCCAGCAGCCCCCGTAGTAATAGCAGAACCCAAGAGACCCAGTACTTC.

The chain combines TRBV5-8 with TRBJ2-7; TRBD1 is a possible D gene (6 bases). The CDR3 consists of 16 residues. CDR1 and CDR2 from the germline V gene are SGHTS and YDEGEE. Trimming cost V 0 bases and J 4 bases, with 17 bases left between them. In DNA, the CDR3 is TGTGCCAGCAGCTTGGCCCGGACAGCTAATCCATACGAGCAGTACTTC. It is translated as CASSLARTANPYEQYF.

J is TRBJ2-3 and V is TRBV11-2, with a possible D match to TRBD2 (6 bases). The CDR3 totals 14 residues. Germline CDR1 and CDR2: SGHAT and FQNNGV. Trimming took off 5 bases at V and 0 bases at J, with 9 bases between the two ends. CDR3 nucleotides: TGTGCCAGCAGCCCCGGGGGTAGCACAGATACGCAGTATTTT. Its protein is CASSPGGSTDTQYF.

This clone has a handful of counts. This rearrangement joins TRBV7-2 to TRBJ1-2; D possibly corresponds to TRBD1 (6 bases). This CDR3 region has 13 residues. Trimming shortened V by 7 bases and J by 6 bases, and 15 bases separated the two germline ends. Per germline, CDR1 SGHTA and CDR2 FQGNSA. CDR3 DNA sequence: TGTGCCAGCACCCGAGGGGGAAGAGATGGCTACACCTTC. Translation: CASTRGGRDGYTF.

J is TRBJ1-3 and V is TRBV10-3; D gene unclear. Germline V CDR1 and CDR2: ENHRY, SYGVKD. This CDR3 has 15 amino acids. The V end lost 4 bases, the J end lost 4 bases, and 14 bases lay between the germline ends. The CDR3 DNA reads TGTGCCATCAGTGGGGAAGGGAAGAGGGGAAACACCATATATTTT. It translates to CAISGEGKRGNTIYF.

This clone has just a few counts. This chain connects TRBV27 to TRBJ1-2; unclear D gene. Germline CDR1 reads MNHEY; CDR2 reads SMNVEV (reference sequence). V shed 5 bases and J shed 5 bases, with 12 bases lying between them. The CDR3 totals 13 residues. For the CDR3, the DNA is TGTGCCAGCAGTCCCAGCCGGGGATATGGCTACACCTTC. Protein sequence: CASSPSRGYGYTF.

The chain links TRBV5-6 to TRBJ1-2, with D possibly being TRBD1 (5 bases). Germline V gives CDR1 SGHDT, CDR2 YYEEEE. CDR3 length: 14 amino acids. Between the trimmed V and J ends, which lost 4 bases and 2 bases, there was a span of 12 bases. The CDR3 nucleotides read TGTGCCAGCAGCGGGACCTTCGGGAACTATGGCTACACCTTC. Translating gives CASSGTFGNYGYTF.

This clone was seen only once. In DNA, the CDR3 is TGTGCCAGCAGCTTTAACGCACAGGGAGCTTTCTTT. It specifies CASSFNAQGAFF. The gene calls are TRBV12-1 and TRBJ1-1; TRBD1, the table's D call, was not compared with the DNA. TRBV12-1 is shown as a pseudogene. The CDR3 has 12 amino acids.

V and J are TRBV5-1 and TRBJ1-2; D is unresolved. The germline V and J ends were trimmed by 0 bases and 2 bases, with 8 bases remaining between them. The CDR3 contains 14 residues. The germline gives CDR1 SGHRS, CDR2 YFSETQ. The CDR3 DNA follows: TGCGCCAGCAGCTTGGGATACGGGAACTATGGCTACACCTTC. This sequence encodes CASSLGYGNYGYTF.

This sequence joins TRBV15 and TRBJ2-1; 11 bases map to TRBD2. Germline CDR1 is LNHNV and CDR2 is YYDKDF (reference sequence). V dropped 3 bases and J dropped 7; count of bases not matched to a gene: 5. This CDR3 is built from 15 residues. The DNA for the CDR3 is TGTGCCACCAGCAGTTCGACTAGCGGGAAAAATGAGCAGTTCTTC. This codes for CATSSSTSGKNEQFF.

This chain joins TRBV6-5 and TRBJ1-4; D is uncertain. V shed 0 bases and J shed 6 bases, with 11 bases lying between them. The germline CDR1 and CDR2 sequences are MNHEY and SVGAGI. The CDR3 consists of 15 residues. This CDR3 is CASSYSGSGDEKLFF. The CDR3 nucleotides read TGTGCCAGCAGTTACTCTGGCAGTGGAGATGAAAAACTGTTTTTT.

The chain combines TRBV27 with TRBJ2-3; D is perhaps TRBD1 or TRBD2 (5 bases each). Deletions cut 6 bases from V and 3 bases from J, with 19 bases between. The CDR3 is 16 residues long. Germline V gives CDR1 MNHEY, CDR2 SMNVEV (reference sequence). In DNA, the CDR3 is TGTGCCAGCAGCCCCGGACGGATGTGGGGGACAGATACGCAGTATTTT. Its protein is CASSPGRMWGTDTQYF.

The table lists this clone with a few counts. The CDR3 region has the DNA TGTGCCAGCTCACCGAAAGAGGGTTATGGCTACACCTTC. The encoded protein is CASSPKEGYGYTF. The chain recombines TRBV18 with TRBJ1-2; D is uncertain. V gave up 3 bases and J gave up 5 bases, with 10 bases separating them. CDR1 KGHSH and CDR2 LQKENI come from the germline V gene. The CDR3 runs 13 residues.

This rearrangement joins TRBV25-1 to TRBJ1-3, with D maybe TRBD1 (5 bases). The length of the CDR3 is 15 residues. The V and J ends lost 3 bases and 4 bases respectively, with 13 bases between them. Germline loops: CDR1 MGHDK, CDR2 SYGVNS. CDR3 DNA sequence: TGTGCCAGCAGTGACCAGGGTTTGGGAGGAAACACCATATATTTT. As protein: CASSDQGLGGNTIYF.

The CDR3 is CASSQWDSPTGELFF. The CDR3, as DNA: TGTGCCAGCAGTCAATGGGACAGCCCAACCGGGGAGCTGTTTTTT. The chain uses TRBV28 and TRBJ2-2, with 7 bases fitting TRBD1. Germline V gives CDR1 MDHEN, CDR2 SYDVKM. The CDR3 totals 15 residues. V lost 5 bases, J lost 5 bases, and 8 bases stayed unmatched.

This chain joins TRBV10-3 and TRBJ1-2, with D maybe TRBD1 (5 bases). There are 13 residues in the CDR3. Trimming took 8 bases from V and 4 from J, leaving 14 bases between them. The germline CDR1 and CDR2 sequences are ENHRY and SYGVKD. The CDR3 DNA is TGTGCCATCTCGTCCCGGGACGCCTATGGCTACACCTTC. It codes for CAISSRDAYGYTF.

The chain uses TRBV7-2 and TRBJ1-3; D may be TRBD1 (5 bases). Germline lookup yields CDR1 SGHTA and CDR2 FQGNSA. Trimming left V 6 bases short and J 2 bases short, with 11 bases between. The CDR3 length is 14 residues. CDR3 sequence (DNA): TGTGCCAGCAGTTCAGGGTGGGCTGGAAACACCATATATTTT. Translating gives CASSSGWAGNTIYF.

V gene TRBV4-1 combines with J gene TRBJ1-5; D perhaps matches TRBD1 (5 bases). CDR3 length: 15 residues. Germline assignment: CDR1 MGHRA and CDR2 YSYEKL. V was pared by 3 bases and J by 4 bases, with 13 bases between. In nucleotides, the CDR3 is TGCGCCAGCAGCCAGGATCTGGGGGGGAATCAGCCCCAGCATTTT. The encoded protein is CASSQDLGGNQPQHF.

The CDR3 DNA follows: TGTGCCAGCAGCTTACCTGGGACAGGGGTAGCTTTCTTT. This gives the protein CASSLPGTGVAFF. This chain links TRBV11-2 with TRBJ1-1, with 10 bases identical to TRBD1. Germline CDR1 is SGHAT and CDR2 is FQNNGV. V lost 2 bases to trimming and J lost 10 bases; unmatched junction nucleotides: 4. This CDR3 comprises 13 residues.

This chain uses TRBV6-5 with TRBJ2-1, with 9 bases fitting TRBD1. The CDR3 contains 15 residues. The V gene end was trimmed by 5 bases and the J gene end by 2 bases; junction bases not matched to a gene: 4. Per the germline V gene, CDR1 is MNHEY and CDR2 is SVGAGI. Written as DNA, the CDR3 is TGTGCCAGCAGTAATACAGGGGGCCCCTACAATGAGCAGTTCTTC. Translated, it gives CASSNTGGPYNEQFF.

This chain uses TRBV28 with TRBJ2-7; 12 bases agree with TRBD2. The CDR3 is 14 amino acids. The germline CDR1 and CDR2 sequences are MDHEN and SYDVKM. V lost 7 bases, J lost 3 bases, and 4 bases stayed unmatched. The DNA of the CDR3 is TGTGCCAGCACCGAACTAGCGGGAGGCTACGAGCAGTACTTC. Its protein product is CASTELAGGYEQYF.

The chain couples TRBV11-1 to TRBJ2-1; D ambiguous. V lost 6 bases, J lost 4 bases, and 13 bases lay in between. Germline V gives CDR1 SGHAT, CDR2 FQDESV (reference sequence). The CDR3 length is 14 residues. In DNA, the CDR3 is TGTGCCAGCAGGCCAAAGTTCCAGTACAATGAGCAGTTCTTC. Translation gives CASRPKFQYNEQFF.

The V call is TRBV6-5, the J call TRBJ2-7; 7 positions match TRBD1. The CDR3 runs 12 residues. V was pared by 7 bases and J by 7 bases, with 7 bases of the junction left unmatched. In germline, CDR1 is MNHEY, CDR2 SVGAGI. In nucleotides, the CDR3 is TGTGCCAGCACCGGGACAGCCGCGGAGCAGTACTTC. Translation gives CASTGTAAEQYF.

This sequence joins TRBV7-8 and TRBJ1-1, with 8 positions matching TRBD1. Germline V CDR1 and CDR2: SGHVS, FQNEAQ. V was clipped by 8 bases and J by 0 bases; unmatched bases: 14. The CDR3 covers 17 residues. The CDR3, as DNA: TGTGCCAGCTTTAGGACAGGGAGAGTCTCCATGAACACTGAAGCTTTCTTT. Protein sequence: CASFRTGRVSMNTEAFF.

Only a few counts were recorded for this clone. V usage is TRBV11-3 and J usage is TRBJ1-4, with TRBD1 identical over 7 bases. The CDR3 extends over 18 amino acids. Germline CDR1 SGHNT, CDR2 YENEEA. The trim removed 6 bases at V and 6 bases at J, leaving 19 bases unmatched. CDR3 sequence (DNA): TGTGCCAGCAGAGTAGAATCTTACAGGGGCAGGGGAGATGAAAAACTGTTTTTT. The encoded protein is CASRVESYRGRGDEKLFF.

The V call is TRBV19, the J call TRBJ2-7; possibly TRBD1 for D (5 bases). Deletions cut 5 bases from V and 4 bases from J, with 9 bases between. Germline-derived CDR1 and CDR2 are LNHDA and SQIVND (reference sequence). The CDR3 is made up of 12 amino acids. The CDR3 sequence: CASSSQGYEQYF. The CDR3 DNA reads TGTGCCAGTAGTTCCCAGGGTTACGAGCAGTACTTC.

The V gene is TRBV11-3, the J gene TRBJ2-7, with D tentatively TRBD1 (5 bases). The CDR3 is 14 residues long. Germline V CDR1 and CDR2: SGHNT, YENEEA. V lost 1 base and J lost 5, with 12 bases in between. In nucleotides, the CDR3 is TGTGCCAGCAGCTTAGGGGCGACAGTCGACGAGCAGTACTTC. As protein: CASSLGATVDEQYF.

The V call is TRBV7-3, the J call TRBJ2-2; D not resolved. Trimming removed 2 bases from V and 9 bases from J, with 10 bases in between. There are 13 residues in the CDR3. Germline V gene data show CDR1 as SGHTA and CDR2 as FQGTGA. This chain's CDR3 is CASSLYGSRELFF. CDR3 bases: TGTGCCAGCAGCTTATATGGATCGAGGGAGCTGTTTTTT.

This chain connects TRBV29-1 to TRBJ2-2, with D tentatively TRBD2 (5 bases). V lost 0 bases and J 7 bases, leaving 21 bases between the germline ends. The CDR3 is 17 amino acids. Germline loops: CDR1 SQVTM, CDR2 ANQGSEA. The CDR3 bases are TGCAGCGTTGAAGATCCGGGAAATAGCCGTACGGGCGGGGAGCTGTTTTTT. Translated, it gives CSVEDPGNSRTGGELFF.